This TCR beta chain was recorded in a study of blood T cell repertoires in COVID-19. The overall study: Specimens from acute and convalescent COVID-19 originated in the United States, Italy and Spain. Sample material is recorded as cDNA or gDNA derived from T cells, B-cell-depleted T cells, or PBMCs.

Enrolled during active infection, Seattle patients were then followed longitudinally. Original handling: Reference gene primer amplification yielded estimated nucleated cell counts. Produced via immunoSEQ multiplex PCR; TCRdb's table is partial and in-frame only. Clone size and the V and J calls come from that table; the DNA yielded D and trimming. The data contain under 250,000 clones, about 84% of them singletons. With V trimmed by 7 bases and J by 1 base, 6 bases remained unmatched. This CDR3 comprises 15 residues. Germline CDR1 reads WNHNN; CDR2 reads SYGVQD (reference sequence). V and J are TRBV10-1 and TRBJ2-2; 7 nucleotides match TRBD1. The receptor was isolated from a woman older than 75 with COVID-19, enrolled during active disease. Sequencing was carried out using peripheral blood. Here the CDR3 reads CASTPGTVNTGELFF. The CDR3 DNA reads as TGCGCCAGCACCCCCGGGACAGTGAACACCGGGGAGCTGTTTTTT.